This TCR beta chain was found in a study of T cell changes during pregnancy in multiple sclerosis. This CDR3 is built from 13 residues. Per germline, CDR1 MNHNY and CDR2 SVGAGI (reference sequence). V lost 6 bases, J lost 4 bases, and 3 bases stayed unmatched. This clone is a singleton in its sample. TCRdb keeps only in-frame clones here, not all; method: immunoSEQ multiplex PCR. Of 55,000 or so clones listed, 80% to 90% were seen once; the top ten hold over 0.5%. The chain recombines TRBV6-6 with TRBJ2-7, with TRBD1 identical over 10 bases. The sequences come from CD4+ T cells from peripheral blood mononuclear cells, collected in the first trimester of pregnancy. The TCR originated in a female donor with multiple sclerosis, enrolled in a pregnancy study. CDR3 amino acids: CASSRDRGYEQYF. The CDR3 bases are TGTGCCAGCAGCCGGGACAGGGGATACGAGCAGTACTTC.